These 4 T cell receptor beta chains share one sample of origin, sequenced in a study of T cells after yellow fever vaccination. TCRdb re-called the 5' RACE reads with MiXCR, one entry per CDR3 protein. The sample holds about 250,000 distinct CDR3 sequences, roughly 3.7% seen once. This sample comprised PBMCs, obtained 15 days after the yellow fever booster vaccination. The receptors stem from a man between 18 and 29 years old who received the YFV17D yellow fever vaccine.

The chain combines TRBV19 with TRBJ1-6; no reliable D call. Deletions cut 10 bases from V and 4 bases from J, with 14 bases between. CDR1 is LNHDA, CDR2 SQIVND, per germline (reference sequence). The CDR3 loop spans 14 amino acids. As DNA, the CDR3 is TGTGCCACCGCGTGGCGCCCATATAATTCACCCCTCCACTTT. This encodes CATAWRPYNSPLHF.

The V call is TRBV5-1, the J call TRBJ2-5; TRBD1 agrees at 10 bases. Germline trimming cut 4 bases from V and 5 bases from J; bases unmatched to any gene: 2. This CDR3 comprises 13 residues. CDR1 SGHRS and CDR2 YFSETQ come from the germline V gene. The chain's CDR3 is CASSLTGGETQYF. CDR3 in DNA: TGCGCCAGCAGCCTGACAGGGGGCGAGACCCAGTACTTC.

This clonotype was detected many times. CDR3: CASSSNPIQPQHF. In DNA form, the CDR3 reads TGTGCCAGCAGTTCCAATCCAATTCAGCCCCAGCATTTT. The chain carries TRBV6-6 and TRBJ1-5; D not certain. This CDR3 has 13 residues. V was cut by 4 bases and J by 6 bases, with 10 bases left in between. Germline values: CDR1 MNHNY, CDR2 SVGAGI (reference sequence).

This clonotype appeared many times. V and J are TRBV6-2 or TRBV6-3 and TRBJ1-2; no firm D call. The CDR3 spans 14 residues. V dropped 2 bases and J dropped 2 bases, with 9 bases sitting between them. Germline CDR1 MNHEY, CDR2 SVGEGT. The CDR3 is CASSYKAENYGYTF. As DNA, the CDR3 is TGTGCCAGCAGTTACAAGGCAGAGAACTATGGCTACACCTTC.